This T cell receptor beta chain emerged from a study of tumor-infiltrating lymphocytes in localized non-small cell lung cancer. In regard to this clone: As yet, its antigen is unknown.

Profiled with immunoSEQ multiplex PCR; TCRdb holds only in-frame clones, not every one. This table holds 23,000 or so clones, about three fifths found once. The ends lost 4 bases at V and 0 bases at J; junction bases unmatched: 5. The CDR3 consists of 16 residues. Germline assignment: CDR1 SEHNR and CDR2 FQNEAQ (reference sequence). Study-level results: TCRbeta sequencing showed higher T cell infiltration in tumors than uninvolved lung.

The sequence came from a human donor with non-small cell lung cancer. V usage is TRBV7-9 and J usage is TRBJ2-2; 7 positions match TRBD1. Sequenced sample: lung tumor tissue. As DNA, the CDR3 is TGTGCCAGCAGCTCTACAGGGGCACCGAACACCGGGGAGCTGTTTTTT. It codes for CASSSTGAPNTGELFF.